Presented here are 4 T cell receptor beta chains from one specimen sequenced in a study of blood T cell repertoires in COVID-19. Using immunoSEQ multiplex PCR, the repertoire was profiled, and TCRdb retains in-frame clones only, with some absent. Of about 240,000 clones in the sample, about four fifths were seen once. Sequencing input: peripheral blood. These TCRs come from a woman older than 75 with COVID-19, enrolled during active disease.

V usage is TRBV5-1 and J usage is TRBJ1-5; weak D call: TRBD1 (5 bases). The germline gives CDR1 SGHRS, CDR2 YFSETQ. The CDR3 runs to 17 residues. V was cut by 2 bases and J by 0 bases, with 15 bases left in between. In nucleotides, the CDR3 is TGCGCCAGCAGCTTCCGGGACTCCTTTTATAGCAATCAGCCCCAGCATTTT. This encodes CASSFRDSFYSNQPQHF.

This clone was seen a single time. The J gene is TRBJ1-3, the V gene TRBV6-5; D unclear. The CDR3 runs to 12 residues. V dropped 7 bases and J dropped 4 bases, with 8 bases sitting between them. CDR1 MNHEY and CDR2 SVGAGI come from the germline V gene. DNA for the CDR3: TGTGCCAGCACCAGAACGGGAAACACCATATATTTT. Translating gives CASTRTGNTIYF.

The V gene is TRBV25-1, the J gene TRBJ1-2; 8 bases agree with TRBD1. The CDR3 has 14 amino acids. Looked up from germline, CDR1 is MGHDK and CDR2 is SYGVNS. V gave up 6 bases and J gave up 3 bases; unmatched junction bases: 6. The CDR3 DNA reads TGTGCCAGCAGCGGGGACAGGTTTTACTATGGCTACACCTTC. Encoded protein: CASSGDRFYYGYTF.

The chain joins TRBV5-1 to TRBJ1-2; 7 positions agree with TRBD1. This CDR3 has 16 residues. Unmatched junction bases numbered 9, after V lost 4 bases and J lost 0 bases. CDR1 and CDR2 from the germline V gene are SGHRS and YFSETQ. CDR3 DNA sequence: TGCGCCAGCAGCCTCGGCCACAGGGGAGCTAACTATGGCTACACCTTC. As protein: CASSLGHRGANYGYTF. Combining the CDR3 with reference TRBV5-1 and TRBJ1-2 gives the whole variable domain KAGVTQTPRYLIKTRGQQVTLSCSPISGHRSVSWYQQTPGQGLQFLFEYFSETQRNKGNFPGRFSGRQFSNSRSEMNVSTLELGDSALYLCASSLGHRGANYGYTFGSGTRLTVV.